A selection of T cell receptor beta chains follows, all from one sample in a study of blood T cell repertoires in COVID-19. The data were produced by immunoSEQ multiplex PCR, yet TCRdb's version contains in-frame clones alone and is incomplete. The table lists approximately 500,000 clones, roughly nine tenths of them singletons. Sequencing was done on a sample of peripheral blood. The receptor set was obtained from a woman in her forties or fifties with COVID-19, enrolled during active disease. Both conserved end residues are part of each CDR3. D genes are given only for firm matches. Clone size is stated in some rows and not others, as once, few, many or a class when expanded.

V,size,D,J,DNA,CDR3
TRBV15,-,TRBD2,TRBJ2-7,TGTGCCACCAGCAGAGGTCCTAGCGGATCCTACGAGCAGTACTTC,CATSRGPSGSYEQYF
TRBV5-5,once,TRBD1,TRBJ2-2,TGTGCCAGCAGCTCGGACAGGGGGCGGTGGAACACCGGGGAGCTGTTTTTT,CASSSDRGRWNTGELFF
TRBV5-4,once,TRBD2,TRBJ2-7,TGTGCCAGCAGCCGCGGGGGGCGAGTAGGCGAGCAGTACTTC,CASSRGGRVGEQYF
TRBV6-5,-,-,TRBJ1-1,TGTGCCAGCGCGGGTCCGAGGAACACTGAAGCTTTCTTT,CASAGPRNTEAFF
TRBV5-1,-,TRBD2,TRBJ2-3,TGCGCCAGCAGCTTGGGAATAGCGGGGGGGACAGATACGCAGTATTTT,CASSLGIAGGTDTQYF
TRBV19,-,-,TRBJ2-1,TGTGCCAGTAGCCCACGGGCGGGGAAGCAGTTCTTC,CASSPRAGKQFF
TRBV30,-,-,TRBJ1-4,TGTGCCTGGACTCTTAGCGGGGTTCTGGGGGAAAAACTGTTTTTT,CAWTLSGVLGEKLFF
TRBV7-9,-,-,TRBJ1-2,TGTGCCAGCAGCCCTGGGACACACTATGGCTACACCTTC,CASSPGTHYGYTF
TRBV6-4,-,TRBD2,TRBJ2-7,TGTGCCAGCAGTGACTCCACTAGCGGGGGGAGGAAGCAGTACTTC,CASSDSTSGGRKQYF
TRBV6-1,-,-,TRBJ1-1,TGTGCCAGCACCCCAGGGATTAACACTGAAGCTTTCTTT,CASTPGINTEAFF
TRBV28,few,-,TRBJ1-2,TGTGCCAGCACCGACGAAGGGGAGGATGGCTACACCTTC,CASTDEGEDGYTF
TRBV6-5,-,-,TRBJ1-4,TGTGCCAGCAGAGACAGAAATAATGAAAAACTGTTTTTT,CASRDRNNEKLFF
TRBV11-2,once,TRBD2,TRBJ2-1,TGTGCCAGCAGCGCCGGACTAGCGGGGGGCCACAATGAGCAGTTCTTC,CASSAGLAGGHNEQFF
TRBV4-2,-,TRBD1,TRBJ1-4,TGTGCCAGCAGCCCCGACAGGGGAGAATACGAAAAACTGTTTTTT,CASSPDRGEYEKLFF
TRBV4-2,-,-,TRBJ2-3,TGTGCCAGCAGCCAAATAAAGGGCGGGGAAAAAACAGATACGCAGTATTTT,CASSQIKGGEKTDTQYF
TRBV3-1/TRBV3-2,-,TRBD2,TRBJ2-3,TGTGCCAGCAGCAGCGGGACTAGCGGGGGGGACGGCACAGATACGCAGTATTTT,CASSSGTSGGDGTDTQYF
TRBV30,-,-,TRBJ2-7,TGTGCCTGGTCGACAGAGCCCTACGAGCAGTACTTC,CAWSTEPYEQYF
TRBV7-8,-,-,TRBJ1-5,TGTGCCAGCAGTTTAGGACTCAGCAATCAGCCCCAGCATTTT,CASSLGLSNQPQHF
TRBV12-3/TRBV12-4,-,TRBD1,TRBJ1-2,TGTGCCAGCAGCCTGGGACAGGACTATGGCTACACCTTC,CASSLGQDYGYTF
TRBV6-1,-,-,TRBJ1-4,TGTGCCAGCAGTGAGTGGGGCAGGGTAATGGATGAAAAACTGTTTTTT,CASSEWGRVMDEKLFF
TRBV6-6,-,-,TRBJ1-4,TGTGCCAGCAGTTACTCTTGGCCAAATGAAAAACTGTTTTTT,CASSYSWPNEKLFF
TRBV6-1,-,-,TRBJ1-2,TGTGCCAGCAGTGACCCAGGGGTCAACTATGGCTACACCTTC,CASSDPGVNYGYTF
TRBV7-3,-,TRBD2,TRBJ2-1,TGTGCCAGCAGCTCTCTAGCGGGGGGCACGGCATGGGGTGTACAGAATGAGCAGTTCTTC,CASSSLAGGTAWGVQNEQFF
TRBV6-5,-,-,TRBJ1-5,TGTGCCAGCAGTTCAAGGGGGGGAATGGATCAGCCCCAGCATTTT,CASSSRGGMDQPQHF
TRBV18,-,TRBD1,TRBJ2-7,TGTGCCAGCTCACCACCGGGACAGGGGGGCGAGCAGTACTTC,CASSPPGQGGEQYF
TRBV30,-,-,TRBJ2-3,TGTGCCTCTTCAGGCCCCACAGATACGCAGTATTTT,CASSGPTDTQYF